Listed below are T cell receptor beta chains from one sample, sequenced in a study of cytomegalovirus exposure and HLA in healthy donors. Generated by immunoSEQ multiplex PCR, the TCRdb table keeps only in-frame clones and is missing some. The repertoire consists of 150,000 to 200,000 clones, with 75% to 90% occurring once and the leading ten covering 0.96%. Sequencing was carried out using PBMCs. The receptor source for this set is a girl aged 2 to 9 in good health and CMV-seropositive. CDR3s include the opening cysteine and the closing phenylalanine or tryptophan. D genes are given only for firm matches. Not every row has a clone size; where given, it reads once, few, many or a size class.

J gene: TRBJ2-2; clone size: NA; D gene: NA; V gene: TRBV4-2; CDR3 protein: CASSHDPRLANTGELFF; CDR3 DNA: TGTGCCAGCAGCCACGACCCTCGGCTAGCGAACACCGGGGAGCTGTTTTTT
J gene: TRBJ2-7; clone size: NA; D gene: TRBD2; V gene: TRBV6-5; CDR3 protein: CASSYSRPPGGYEQYF; CDR3 DNA: TGTGCCAGCAGTTACTCGAGGCCCCCGGGGGGCTACGAGCAGTACTTC
J gene: TRBJ2-3; clone size: few; D gene: TRBD2; V gene: TRBV6-4; CDR3 protein: CASRRLAGGGADTQYF; CDR3 DNA: TGTGCCAGCAGACGACTAGCGGGAGGTGGGGCGGATACGCAGTATTTT
J gene: TRBJ2-1; clone size: NA; D gene: NA; V gene: TRBV6-6; CDR3 protein: CASKPGPGYNEQFF; CDR3 DNA: TGTGCCAGCAAGCCCGGTCCCGGTTACAATGAGCAGTTCTTC
J gene: TRBJ2-7; clone size: NA; D gene: NA; V gene: TRBV5-1; CDR3 protein: CASSLSGVGYEQYF; CDR3 DNA: TGCGCCAGCAGCCTATCAGGGGTGGGCTACGAGCAGTACTTC
J gene: TRBJ2-1; clone size: NA; D gene: NA; V gene: TRBV7-3; CDR3 protein: CASSFGTLPYNEQFF; CDR3 DNA: TGTGCCAGCAGCTTCGGGACTCTACCCTACAATGAGCAGTTCTTC
J gene: TRBJ2-7; clone size: NA; D gene: TRBD2; V gene: TRBV14; CDR3 protein: CASRGTSGGEQYF; CDR3 DNA: TGTGCCAGTAGAGGCACTAGCGGCGGAGAGCAGTACTTC
J gene: TRBJ2-7; clone size: NA; D gene: NA; V gene: TRBV27; CDR3 protein: CASSLFWRSEQYF; CDR3 DNA: TGTGCCAGCAGTTTATTTTGGAGGAGCGAGCAGTACTTC
J gene: TRBJ1-1; clone size: few; D gene: TRBD1; V gene: TRBV30; CDR3 protein: CAWGEQGRASNTEPFF; CDR3 DNA: TGTGCCTGGGGGGAACAGGGGCGAGCTTCAAACACTGAACCTTTCTTT
J gene: TRBJ2-5; clone size: NA; D gene: TRBD1; V gene: TRBV7-9; CDR3 protein: CASSLGQGSKETQYF; CDR3 DNA: TGTGCCAGCAGCTTAGGACAGGGTTCTAAAGAGACCCAGTACTTC
J gene: TRBJ1-2; clone size: NA; D gene: NA; V gene: TRBV30; CDR3 protein: CAWSVFRGANYGYTF; CDR3 DNA: TGTGCCTGGAGTGTCTTCAGGGGAGCTAACTATGGCTACACCTTC
J gene: TRBJ1-3; clone size: NA; D gene: NA; V gene: TRBV6-1; CDR3 protein: CASSVSEGQSGNTIYF; CDR3 DNA: TGTGCCAGCAGTGTTTCAGAGGGTCAGTCTGGAAACACCATATATTTT
J gene: TRBJ2-2; clone size: once; D gene: TRBD1; V gene: TRBV28; CDR3 protein: CASSLGRGRGTGELFF; CDR3 DNA: TGTGCCAGCAGTTTGGGCAGGGGGCGAGGTACCGGGGAGCTGTTTTTT
J gene: TRBJ1-4; clone size: NA; D gene: NA; V gene: TRBV19; CDR3 protein: CASSPRDSRNEKLFF; CDR3 DNA: TGTGCCAGTAGTCCTCGAGACAGCCGTAATGAAAAACTGTTTTTT
J gene: TRBJ2-7; clone size: few; D gene: NA; V gene: TRBV28; CDR3 protein: CASSLDSSLNEQYF; CDR3 DNA: TGTGCCAGCAGTTTAGACAGCTCTCTCAACGAGCAGTACTTC
J gene: TRBJ2-5; clone size: NA; D gene: NA; V gene: TRBV2; CDR3 protein: CASSEFLETQYF; CDR3 DNA: TGTGCCAGCAGTGAGTTCTTAGAGACCCAGTACTTC
J gene: TRBJ1-1; clone size: NA; D gene: NA; V gene: TRBV7-8; CDR3 protein: CASSLEEGMRMGTEAFF; CDR3 DNA: TGTGCCAGCAGCTTAGAGGAGGGTATGAGGATGGGGACTGAAGCTTTCTTT
J gene: TRBJ1-1; clone size: NA; D gene: TRBD1; V gene: TRBV27; CDR3 protein: CASRLTGFTEAFF; CDR3 DNA: TGTGCCAGCAGATTGACAGGGTTCACTGAAGCTTTCTTT
J gene: TRBJ1-1; clone size: NA; D gene: TRBD1; V gene: TRBV6-1; CDR3 protein: CASRTTGRAFF; CDR3 DNA: TGTGCCAGCAGAACGACAGGGAGAGCTTTCTTT
J gene: TRBJ1-1; clone size: NA; D gene: NA; V gene: TRBV10-3; CDR3 protein: CAISGGAVEAFF; CDR3 DNA: TGTGCCATCTCAGGCGGGGCAGTTGAAGCTTTCTTT
J gene: TRBJ2-2; clone size: NA; D gene: NA; V gene: TRBV7-9; CDR3 protein: CASSSQGTGELFF; CDR3 DNA: TGTGCCAGCAGTTCTCAGGGGACCGGGGAGCTGTTTTTT
J gene: TRBJ2-7; clone size: few; D gene: TRBD1; V gene: TRBV4-1; CDR3 protein: CASSQVGTGNYEQYF; CDR3 DNA: TGCGCCAGCAGCCAAGTAGGGACAGGGAACTACGAGCAGTACTTC
J gene: TRBJ2-3; clone size: NA; D gene: TRBD2; V gene: TRBV29-1; CDR3 protein: CSVLAGGDTQYF; CDR3 DNA: TGCAGCGTTCTAGCGGGAGGGGATACGCAGTATTTT
J gene: TRBJ1-3; clone size: NA; D gene: TRBD1; V gene: TRBV27; CDR3 protein: CASSPDRSSGNTIYF; CDR3 DNA: TGTGCCAGCAGTCCGGACAGGAGCTCTGGAAACACCATATATTTT